One and the same sample provided the 3 T cell receptor beta chains below, sequenced in a study of control samples from healthy donors and cancer patients. The method was immunoSEQ multiplex PCR; TCRdb's version includes in-frame clones alone and lacks a portion of them. Here the sample spans over 150,000 clones, almost 90% being singletons. The specimen sequenced was blood. All receptors come from a woman in her fifties or sixties in good health.

The chain combines TRBV5-4 with TRBJ2-2; unclear D gene. Trimming took off 3 bases at V and 3 bases at J, with 3 bases between the two ends. The CDR3 is made up of 12 amino acids. Looked up from germline, CDR1 is SGHNT and CDR2 is YYREEE (reference sequence). CDR3 in DNA: TGTGCCAGCAGCTACGACACCGGGGAGCTGTTTTTT. Protein sequence: CASSYDTGELFF.

V is TRBV28 and J is TRBJ1-1; D is perhaps TRBD1 (6 bases). Germline values: CDR1 MDHEN, CDR2 SYDVKM. The CDR3 runs to 16 residues. Trimming stripped 0 bases from V and 1 base from J, with 12 bases between. Written as DNA, the CDR3 is TGTGCCAGCAGTTTATGGACAGGCGGGGAGAACACTGAAGCTTTCTTT. It translates to CASSLWTGGENTEAFF.

J is TRBJ1-5 and V is TRBV9; D is perhaps TRBD1 (5 bases). The CDR3 spans 15 residues. Germline lookup yields CDR1 SGDLS and CDR2 YYNGEE. Trimming pared 5 bases from V and 1 base from J, leaving 13 bases between. The CDR3 DNA follows: TGTGCCAGCAGTGCGGGGGGGTTAAGCAATCAGCCCCAGCATTTT. As protein: CASSAGGLSNQPQHF.